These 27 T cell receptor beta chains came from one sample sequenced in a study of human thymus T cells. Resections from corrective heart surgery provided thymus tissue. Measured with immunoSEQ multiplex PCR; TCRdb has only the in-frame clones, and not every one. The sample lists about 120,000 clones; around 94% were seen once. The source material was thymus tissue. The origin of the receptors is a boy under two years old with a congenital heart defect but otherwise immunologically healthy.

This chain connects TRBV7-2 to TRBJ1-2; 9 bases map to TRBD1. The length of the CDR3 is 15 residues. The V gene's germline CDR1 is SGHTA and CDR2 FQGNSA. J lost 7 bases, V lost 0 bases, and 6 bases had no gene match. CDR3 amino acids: CASSLAGDRAFGYTF. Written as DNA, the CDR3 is TGTGCCAGCAGCTTAGCAGGGGACAGGGCCTTTGGCTACACCTTC.

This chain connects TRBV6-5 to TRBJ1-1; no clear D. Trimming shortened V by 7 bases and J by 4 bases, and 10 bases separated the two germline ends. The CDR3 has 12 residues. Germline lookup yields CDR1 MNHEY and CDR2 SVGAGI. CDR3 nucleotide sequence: TGTGCCAGCACCTCCCCCGGCACTGAAGCTTTCTTT. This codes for CASTSPGTEAFF.

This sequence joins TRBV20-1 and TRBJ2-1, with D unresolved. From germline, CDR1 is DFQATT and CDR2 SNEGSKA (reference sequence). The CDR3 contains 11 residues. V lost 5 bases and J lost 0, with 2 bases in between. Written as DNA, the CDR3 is TGCAGTGCTCTCTCCTACAATGAGCAGTTCTTC. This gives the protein CSALSYNEQFF.

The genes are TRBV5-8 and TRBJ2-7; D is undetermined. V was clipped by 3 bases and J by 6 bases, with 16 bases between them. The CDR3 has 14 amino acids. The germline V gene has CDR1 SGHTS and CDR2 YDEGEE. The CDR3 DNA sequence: TGTGCCAGCAGCTCGCACCCTCCGGGCGGCGAGCAGTACTTC. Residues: CASSSHPPGGEQYF.

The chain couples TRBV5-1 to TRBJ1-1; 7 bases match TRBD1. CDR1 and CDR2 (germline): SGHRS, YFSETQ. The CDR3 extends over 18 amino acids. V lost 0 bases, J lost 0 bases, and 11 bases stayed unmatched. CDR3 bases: TGCGCCAGCAGCTTGGCCGGGACAGAGCAGACTCTGAACACTGAAGCTTTCTTT. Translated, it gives CASSLAGTEQTLNTEAFF. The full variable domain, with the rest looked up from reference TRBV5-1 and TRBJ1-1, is KAGVTQTPRYLIKTRGQQVTLSCSPISGHRSVSWYQQTPGQGLQFLFEYFSETQRNKGNFPGRFSGRQFSNSRSEMNVSTLELGDSALYLCASSLAGTEQTLNTEAFFGQGTRLTVV.

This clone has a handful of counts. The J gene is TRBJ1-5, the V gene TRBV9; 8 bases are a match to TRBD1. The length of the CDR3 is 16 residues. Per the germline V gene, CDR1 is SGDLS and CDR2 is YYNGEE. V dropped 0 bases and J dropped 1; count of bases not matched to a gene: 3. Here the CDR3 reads CASSVVAGGSNQPQHF. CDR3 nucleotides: TGTGCCAGCAGCGTAGTTGCAGGGGGCAGCAATCAGCCCCAGCATTTT.

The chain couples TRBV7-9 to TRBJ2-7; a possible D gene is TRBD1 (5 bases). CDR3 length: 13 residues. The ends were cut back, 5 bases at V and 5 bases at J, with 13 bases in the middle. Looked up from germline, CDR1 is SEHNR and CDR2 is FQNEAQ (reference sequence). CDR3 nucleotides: TGTGCCAGCAGCCCAGGGCCTGGGGACGAGCAGTACTTC. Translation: CASSPGPGDEQYF.

This CDR3 is CASSSGTVNQPQHF. CDR3 bases: TGTGCCAGCAGCTCTGGGACAGTCAATCAGCCCCAGCATTTT. The chain has TRBV7-2 and TRBJ1-5, with 7 bases matching TRBD1. The CDR3 has 14 amino acids. The V segment lost 4 bases and the J segment 3 bases; nucleotides outside the gene matches: 3. The V gene's germline CDR1 is SGHTA and CDR2 FQGNSA.

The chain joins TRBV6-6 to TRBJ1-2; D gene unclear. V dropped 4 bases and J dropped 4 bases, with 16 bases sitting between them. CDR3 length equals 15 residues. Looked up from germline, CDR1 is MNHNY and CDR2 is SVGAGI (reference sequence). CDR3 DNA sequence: TGTGCCAGCAGTTCCTCGAACAGTGGCCGCTATGGCTACACCTTC. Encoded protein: CASSSSNSGRYGYTF.

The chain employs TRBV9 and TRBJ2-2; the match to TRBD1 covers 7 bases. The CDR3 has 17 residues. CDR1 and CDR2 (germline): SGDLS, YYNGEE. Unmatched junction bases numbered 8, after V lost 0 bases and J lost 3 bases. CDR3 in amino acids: CASSVAIGTAHTGELFF. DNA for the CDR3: TGTGCCAGCAGCGTAGCTATTGGGACAGCCCACACCGGGGAGCTGTTTTTT.

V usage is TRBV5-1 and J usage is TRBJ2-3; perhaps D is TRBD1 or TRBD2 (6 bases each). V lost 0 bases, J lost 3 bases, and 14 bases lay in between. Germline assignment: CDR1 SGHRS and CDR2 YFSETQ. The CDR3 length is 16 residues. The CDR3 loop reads CASSLDQRGRTDTQYF. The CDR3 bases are TGCGCCAGCAGCTTGGACCAAAGGGGGAGGACAGATACGCAGTATTTT.

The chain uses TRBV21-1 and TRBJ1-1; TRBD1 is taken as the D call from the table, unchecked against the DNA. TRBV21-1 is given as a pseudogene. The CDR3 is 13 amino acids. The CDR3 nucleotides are TGTGCCAGCAGCAACAGGGAAAACACTGAAGCTTTCTTT. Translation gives CASSNRENTEAFF.

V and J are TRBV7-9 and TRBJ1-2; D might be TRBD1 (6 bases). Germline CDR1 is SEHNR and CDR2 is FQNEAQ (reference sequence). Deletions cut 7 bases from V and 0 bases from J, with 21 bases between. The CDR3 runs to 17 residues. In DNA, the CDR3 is TGTGCCAGCATCCCGACGGGGCAGGGGCGTCCTAACTATGGCTACACCTTC. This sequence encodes CASIPTGQGRPNYGYTF. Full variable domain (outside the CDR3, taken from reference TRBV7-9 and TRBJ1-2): DTGVSQNPRHKITKRGQNVTFRCDPISEHNRLYWYRQTLGQGPEFLTYFQNEAQLEKSRLLSDRFSAERPKGSFSTLEIQRTEQGDSAMYLCASIPTGQGRPNYGYTFGSGTRLTVV.

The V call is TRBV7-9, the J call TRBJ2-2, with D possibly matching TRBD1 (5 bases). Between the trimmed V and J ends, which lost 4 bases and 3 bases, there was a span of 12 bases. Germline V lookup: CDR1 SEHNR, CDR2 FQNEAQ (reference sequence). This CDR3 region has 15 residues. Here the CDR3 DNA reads TGTGCCAGCAGCTCCGAACAAGGGGACACCGGGGAGCTGTTTTTT. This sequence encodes CASSSEQGDTGELFF.

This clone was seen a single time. In DNA, the CDR3 is TGTGCCAGCTGCGACAGGGGGCTTAGAGATACGCAGTATTTT. Its protein product is CASCDRGLRDTQYF. J is TRBJ2-3 and V is TRBV7-9; 10 nucleotides line up with TRBD1. V lost 8 bases, J lost 5 bases, and 7 bases stayed unmatched. Germline V gene lookup returns CDR1 SEHNR and CDR2 FQNEAQ (reference sequence). CDR3 length equals 14 residues. Filled out from reference TRBV7-9 and TRBJ2-3, the complete variable domain reads DTGVSQNPRHKITKRGQNVTFRCDPISEHNRLYWYRQTLGQGPEFLTYFQNEAQLEKSRLLSDRFSAERPKGSFSTLEIQRTEQGDSAMYLCASCDRGLRDTQYFGPGTRLTVL.

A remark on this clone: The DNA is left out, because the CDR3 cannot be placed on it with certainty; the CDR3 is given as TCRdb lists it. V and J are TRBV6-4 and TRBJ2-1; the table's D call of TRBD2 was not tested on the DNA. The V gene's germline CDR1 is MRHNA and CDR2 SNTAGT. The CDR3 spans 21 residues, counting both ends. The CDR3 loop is CASSDPPRVGGSSGQGHGRVF.

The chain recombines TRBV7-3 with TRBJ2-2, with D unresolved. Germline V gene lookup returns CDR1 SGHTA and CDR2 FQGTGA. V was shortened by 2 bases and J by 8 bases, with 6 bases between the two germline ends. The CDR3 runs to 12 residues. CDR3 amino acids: CASSLWAGELFF. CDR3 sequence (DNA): TGTGCCAGCAGCTTATGGGCTGGGGAGCTGTTTTTT.

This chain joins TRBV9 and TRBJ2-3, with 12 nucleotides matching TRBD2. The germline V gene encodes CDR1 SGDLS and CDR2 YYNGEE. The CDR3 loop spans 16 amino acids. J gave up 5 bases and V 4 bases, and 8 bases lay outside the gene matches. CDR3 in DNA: TGTGCCAGCAGCTCCCCTCTAGCGGGGGGGCGAGATACGCAGTATTTT. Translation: CASSSPLAGGRDTQYF.

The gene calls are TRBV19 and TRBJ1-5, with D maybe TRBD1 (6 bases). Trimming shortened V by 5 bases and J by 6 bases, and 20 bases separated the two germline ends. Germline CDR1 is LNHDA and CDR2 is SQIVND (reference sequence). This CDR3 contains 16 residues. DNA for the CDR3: TGTGCCAGTAGTCCTAATGTACAGGGTCCGATTCAGCCCCAGCATTTT. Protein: CASSPNVQGPIQPQHF. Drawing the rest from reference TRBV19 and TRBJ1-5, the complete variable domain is DGGITQSPKYLFRKEGQNVTLSCEQNLNHDAMYWYRQDPGQGLRLIYYSQIVNDFQKGDIAEGYSVSREKKESFPLTVTSAQKNPTAFYLCASSPNVQGPIQPQHFGDGTRLSIL.

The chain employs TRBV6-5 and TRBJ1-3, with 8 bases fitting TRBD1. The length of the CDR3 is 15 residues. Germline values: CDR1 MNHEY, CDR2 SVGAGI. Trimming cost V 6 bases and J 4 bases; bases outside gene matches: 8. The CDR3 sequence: CASSDRGSLGNTIYF. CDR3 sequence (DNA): TGTGCCAGCAGCGACAGGGGAAGTTTGGGAAACACCATATATTTT.

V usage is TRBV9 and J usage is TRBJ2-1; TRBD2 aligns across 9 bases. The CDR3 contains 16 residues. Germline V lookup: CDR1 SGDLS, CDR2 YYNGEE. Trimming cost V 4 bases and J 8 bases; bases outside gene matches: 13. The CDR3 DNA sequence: TGTGCCAGCAGCCCAGAGCAGCGGGGGGCCTGGGATGAGCAGTTCTTC. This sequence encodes CASSPEQRGAWDEQFF.

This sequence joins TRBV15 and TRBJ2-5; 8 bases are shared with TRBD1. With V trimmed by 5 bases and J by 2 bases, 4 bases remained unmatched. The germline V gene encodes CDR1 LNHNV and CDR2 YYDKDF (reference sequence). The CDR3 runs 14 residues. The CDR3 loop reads CATSVNRGQETQYF. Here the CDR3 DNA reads TGTGCCACCAGCGTCAACAGGGGGCAAGAGACCCAGTACTTC.

The CDR3, as DNA: TGTGCCAGCAGCCGCGGGGGGACTGAAGCTTTCTTT. It translates to CASSRGGTEAFF. The genes are TRBV5-4 and TRBJ1-1; D is perhaps TRBD1 (5 bases). This CDR3 contains 12 residues. Trimming took off 4 bases at V and 5 bases at J, with 9 bases between the two ends. Germline values: CDR1 SGHNT, CDR2 YYREEE (reference sequence).

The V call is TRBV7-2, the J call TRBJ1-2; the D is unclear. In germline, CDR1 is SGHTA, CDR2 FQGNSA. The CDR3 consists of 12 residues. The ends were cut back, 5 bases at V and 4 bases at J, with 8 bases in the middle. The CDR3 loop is CASSGSSYGYTF. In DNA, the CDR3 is TGTGCCAGCAGCGGGTCCAGCTATGGCTACACCTTC.

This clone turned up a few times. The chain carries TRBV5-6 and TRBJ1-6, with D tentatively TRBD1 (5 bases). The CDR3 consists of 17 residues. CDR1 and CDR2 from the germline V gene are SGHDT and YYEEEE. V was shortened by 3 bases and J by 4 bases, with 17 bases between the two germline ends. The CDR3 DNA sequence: TGTGCCAGCAGCTCTAGGGCCCGGGACTCTTATAATTCACCCCTCCACTTT. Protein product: CASSSRARDSYNSPLHF. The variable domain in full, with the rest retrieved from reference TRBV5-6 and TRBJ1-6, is DAGVTQSPTHLIKTRGQQVTLRCSPKSGHDTVSWYQQALGQGPQFIFQYYEEEERQRGNFPDRFSGHQFPNYSSELNVNALLLGDSALYLCASSSRARDSYNSPLHFGNGTRLTVT.

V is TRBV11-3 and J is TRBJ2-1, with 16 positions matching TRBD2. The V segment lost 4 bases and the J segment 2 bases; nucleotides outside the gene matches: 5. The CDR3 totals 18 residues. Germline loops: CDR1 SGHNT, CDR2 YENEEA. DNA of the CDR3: TGTGCCAGCAGCTCGGGACTAGCGGGGGGGATTACCTACAATGAGCAGTTCTTC. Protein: CASSSGLAGGITYNEQFF.

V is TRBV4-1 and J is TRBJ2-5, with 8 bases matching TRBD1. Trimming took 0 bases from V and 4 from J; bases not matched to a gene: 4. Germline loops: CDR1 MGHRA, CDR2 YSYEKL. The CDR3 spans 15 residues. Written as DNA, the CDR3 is TGCGCCAGCAGCCAAGATATCAGGGGGCGAGAGACCCAGTACTTC. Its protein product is CASSQDIRGRETQYF.